The next 24 T cell receptor beta chains were all read from a single sample in a study of cytomegalovirus exposure and HLA in healthy donors. PCR employed 60 Vbeta and 13 Jbeta primers. TCRdb keeps only in-frame clones here, not all; method: immunoSEQ multiplex PCR. Of about 190,000 clones in the sample, about 77% were seen once. Sequencing was performed on PBMCs. These TCRs come from a woman aged 25-40 years in good health and CMV-seropositive.

Only one count was recorded for this clone. This sequence joins TRBV5-6 and TRBJ2-1, with TRBD2 matching over 8 bases. Germline V CDR1 and CDR2: SGHDT, YYEEEE. This CDR3 region has 15 residues. V lost 5 bases, J lost 2 bases, and 6 bases stayed unmatched. The CDR3 loop is CASRLGGRTYNEQFF. The CDR3 nucleotides read TGTGCCAGCAGGCTGGGCGGGAGGACCTACAATGAGCAGTTCTTC.

This clone has only a few counts. V usage is TRBV27 and J usage is TRBJ1-2; tentatively, D is TRBD1 (5 bases). The length of the CDR3 is 15 residues. Trimming left V 2 bases short and J 7 bases short, with 17 bases between. Looked up from germline, CDR1 is MNHEY and CDR2 is SMNVEV (reference sequence). The CDR3 coding sequence is TGTGCCAGCAGTTTAATCCCCGAGGGAGGGACTGGCTACACCTTC. Amino acids: CASSLIPEGGTGYTF.

The CDR3, as DNA: TGTGCCAGCAGCTTATACAGGGGCGAGCAGTACTTC. Amino acids: CASSLYRGEQYF. This sequence joins TRBV7-8 and TRBJ2-7; 7 bases agree with TRBD1. Germline CDR1 is SGHVS and CDR2 is FQNEAQ. The CDR3 extends over 12 amino acids. The trim removed 2 bases at V and 6 bases at J, leaving 1 base unmatched.

V usage is TRBV10-3 and J usage is TRBJ2-2, with 8 positions matching TRBD1. The J segment lost 6 bases and the V segment lost 6 bases, leaving 12 bases of the junction unmatched. The germline V gene encodes CDR1 ENHRY and CDR2 SYGVKD. There are 16 residues in the CDR3. The CDR3 DNA reads as TGTGCCATCAGCTTGGGCGGACAGGGTAGCGCCGGGGAGCTGTTTTTT. Its translation: CAISLGGQGSAGELFF.

The chain recombines TRBV4-3 with TRBJ2-7; 8 positions agree with TRBD1. V shed 0 bases, J shed 2 bases, and the junction held 6 bases outside the gene matches. Per the germline V gene, CDR1 is LGHNA and CDR2 is YSLEER. The CDR3 consists of 16 residues. CDR3 sequence: CASSQDTGDRPYEQYF. The CDR3 DNA reads as TGCGCCAGCAGCCAAGATACCGGGGACAGGCCCTACGAGCAGTACTTC.

The chain is built from TRBV11-3 and TRBJ2-1, with TRBD2 identical over 9 bases. Germline lookup yields CDR1 SGHNT and CDR2 YENEEA. The CDR3 is 15 amino acids. The trim removed 5 bases at V and 3 bases at J, leaving 5 bases unmatched. CDR3 protein: CASSLGTSNYNEQFF. CDR3 DNA: TGTGCCAGCAGCCTCGGGACTAGCAACTACAATGAGCAGTTCTTC. The variable domain in full, completed from reference TRBV11-3 and TRBJ2-1, reads EAGVVQSPRYKIIEKKQPVAFWCNPISGHNTLYWYLQNLGQGPELLIRYENEEAVDDSQLPKDRFSAERLKGVDSTLKIQPAELGDSAVYLCASSLGTSNYNEQFFGPGTRLTVL.

The chain recombines TRBV7-2 with TRBJ2-3, with TRBD2 identical over 16 bases. The J segment lost 3 bases and the V segment lost 5 bases, leaving 11 bases of the junction unmatched. The CDR3 is made up of 19 amino acids. CDR1 is SGHTA and CDR2 is FQGNSA in the germline V gene. For the CDR3, the DNA is TGTGCCAGCAGCAAATCCGGGACTAGCGGGAGGGCCGGGACAGATACGCAGTATTTT. This gives the protein CASSKSGTSGRAGTDTQYF.

The V gene is TRBV6-4, the J gene TRBJ2-2; D gene unclear. Germline CDR1 reads MRHNA; CDR2 reads SNTAGT. Trimming cost V 0 bases and J 2 bases, with 13 bases left between them. The CDR3 contains 17 residues. CDR3 DNA: TGTGCCAGCAGTGACTCGAGTCTGGCGGCCAACACCGGGGAGCTGTTTTTT. As protein: CASSDSSLAANTGELFF.

The chain is built from TRBV7-2 and TRBJ2-1, with 9 nucleotides matching TRBD2. The trim removed 5 bases at V and 4 bases at J, leaving 9 bases unmatched. The CDR3 runs 16 residues. Germline V gene lookup returns CDR1 SGHTA and CDR2 FQGNSA. DNA for the CDR3: TGTGCCAGCAGCAAACCTAGCGGGGTCCTTTACAATGAGCAGTTCTTC. Translating it yields CASSKPSGVLYNEQFF.

The gene calls are TRBV28 and TRBJ1-5, with D perhaps matching TRBD1 (6 bases). Looked up from germline, CDR1 is MDHEN and CDR2 is SYDVKM. The CDR3 length is 16 residues. Trimming took 7 bases from V and 0 from J, leaving 16 bases between them. The CDR3 nucleotides are TGTGCCAGCAAAGGCCGGACAGCGTATAGCAATCAGCCCCAGCATTTT. As protein: CASKGRTAYSNQPQHF.

The genes are TRBV9 and TRBJ1-1; possible D gene TRBD1, 5 bases. This CDR3 has 16 amino acids. In germline, CDR1 is SGDLS, CDR2 YYNGEE. With 4 bases removed from V and 3 bases from J, the gap between germline ends came to 19 bases. The CDR3, as DNA: TGTGCCAGCAGCCGAAAACATCAGGGAGGGCACACTGAAGCTTTCTTT. It translates to CASSRKHQGGHTEAFF.

The chain joins TRBV5-5 to TRBJ1-5; D unresolved. CDR3 length equals 15 residues. The germline CDR1 and CDR2 sequences are SGHKS and YYEKEE (reference sequence). V lost 2 bases, J lost 3 bases, and 12 bases lay in between. The CDR3 DNA sequence: TGTGCCAGCAGCTTCGCAGGAGGGAACAATCAGCCCCAGCATTTT. It encodes CASSFAGGNNQPQHF.

V is TRBV6-5 and J is TRBJ1-6; no clear D gene. The CDR3 runs 14 residues. CDR1 and CDR2 from the germline V gene are MNHEY and SVGAGI. V shed 6 bases and J shed 10 bases, with 16 bases lying between them. The CDR3 DNA reads as TGTGCCAGCAGCCCACGGGTCCCAAAATCACCCCTCCACTTT. This codes for CASSPRVPKSPLHF.

This clone was seen a handful of times. The chain combines TRBV6-1 with TRBJ2-7, with D tentatively TRBD1 (5 bases). The CDR3 contains 12 residues. From germline, CDR1 is MNHNS and CDR2 SASEGT. The V gene lost 2 bases and the J gene lost 7 bases, with 9 bases spanning the gap. Here the CDR3 DNA reads TGTGCCAGCAGTGAACAGGGATGGGAGCAGTACTTC. The encoded protein is CASSEQGWEQYF.

The rearrangement links TRBV5-1 to TRBJ1-1; D remains unclear. Per germline, CDR1 SGHRS and CDR2 YFSETQ. V was cut by 4 bases and J by 0 bases, with 7 bases left in between. CDR3 length equals 13 residues. CDR3 DNA sequence: TGCGCCAGCAGCCCGGGTCTGAACACTGAAGCTTTCTTT. As protein: CASSPGLNTEAFF.

This chain links TRBV2 with TRBJ2-7, with 7 nucleotides matching TRBD1. CDR3 size: 14 residues. Germline CDR1 SNHLY, CDR2 FYNNEI. The V segment lost 6 bases and the J segment 2 bases; nucleotides outside the gene matches: 7. The CDR3 DNA reads as TGTGCCAGCAGAATTACAGGGGTCCCCTACGAGCAGTACTTC. This sequence encodes CASRITGVPYEQYF. Based on the CDR3 plus reference TRBV2 and TRBJ2-7, the full variable domain is EPEVTQTPSHQVTQMGQEVILRCVPISNHLYFYWYRQILGQKVEFLVSFYNNEISEKSEIFDDQFSVERPDGSNFTLKIRSTKLEDSAMYFCASRITGVPYEQYFGPGTRLTVT.

The chain uses TRBV5-4 and TRBJ1-2; D is perhaps TRBD1 (5 bases). Trimming pared 3 bases from V and 8 bases from J, leaving 20 bases between. This CDR3 contains 15 residues. Germline values: CDR1 SGHNT, CDR2 YYREEE (reference sequence). DNA of the CDR3: TGTGCCAGCAGCTCGGCCGAAGACTGGGGGGAGGGCTACACCTTC. Protein: CASSSAEDWGEGYTF.

The chain couples TRBV7-2 to TRBJ1-1; D not resolved. Germline CDR1 reads SGHTA; CDR2 reads FQGNSA. The CDR3 has 15 residues. Trimming removed 3 bases at V and 4 bases at J, with 15 bases between. The CDR3 DNA sequence: TGTGCCAGCAGCTTGACGGTAGCTTCCTTCACTGAAGCTTTCTTT. Amino acids: CASSLTVASFTEAFF.

This clone was seen only a few times. The chain couples TRBV15 to TRBJ2-1, with 12 bases matching TRBD2. The CDR3 covers 14 residues. Unmatched junction bases numbered 3, after V lost 2 bases and J lost 10 bases. Germline loops: CDR1 LNHNV, CDR2 YYDKDF (reference sequence). Written as DNA, the CDR3 is TGTGCCACCAGCAGATCCGGACTAGCGGGAGAGCAGTTCTTC. This encodes CATSRSGLAGEQFF.

In DNA form, the CDR3 reads TGTGCCAGCACGAGCGGGGGACCAGATACGCAGTATTTT. Translating gives CASTSGGPDTQYF. This rearrangement joins TRBV28 to TRBJ2-3; TRBD2 agrees at 8 bases. The CDR3 extends over 13 amino acids. Looked up from germline, CDR1 is MDHEN and CDR2 is SYDVKM. The trim removed 7 bases at V and 4 bases at J, leaving 4 bases unmatched.

This clone was found once. This sequence joins TRBV7-8 and TRBJ2-2; possible D gene TRBD2, 6 bases. V shed 0 bases and J shed 5 bases, with 13 bases lying between them. Germline CDR1 reads SGHVS; CDR2 reads FQNEAQ. The CDR3 runs 16 residues. Here the CDR3 DNA reads TGTGCCAGCAGCTTAGCCGCGGGGAGTCGAACCGGGGAGCTGTTTTTT. Residues: CASSLAAGSRTGELFF.

The rearrangement uses TRBV6-5 and TRBJ2-5, with D perhaps TRBD1 (6 bases). The V end lost 0 bases, the J end lost 5 bases, and 13 bases lay between the germline ends. The germline V gene encodes CDR1 MNHEY and CDR2 SVGAGI. CDR3 length: 15 residues. CDR3 nucleotide sequence: TGTGCCAGCAGTTACTCGTCAGGGGCAGGGGAGACCCAGTACTTC. Protein: CASSYSSGAGETQYF.

The genes are TRBV21-1 and TRBJ1-2; the D segment call TRBD1 is taken from the table without a DNA check. TRBV21-1 is tagged as a pseudogene. This CDR3 is built from 15 residues. The CDR3 DNA is TGTGCCAGCAGCCTCCGGGACAGGGAGAGCTATGGCTACACCTTC. Translating it yields CASSLRDRESYGYTF.

The chain employs TRBV2 and TRBJ1-6, with TRBD1 matching over 7 bases. CDR3 size: 15 residues. Germline lookup yields CDR1 SNHLY and CDR2 FYNNEI. After removal of 2 bases from V and 7 bases from J, the junction contained 5 bases not matched to a gene. Here the CDR3 DNA reads TGTGCCAGCAGTGAATGGAGAGGGGGCAATTCACCCCTCCACTTT. It yields the protein CASSEWRGGNSPLHF. The full variable domain, in which reference TRBV2 and TRBJ1-6 provide the parts outside the CDR3, is EPEVTQTPSHQVTQMGQEVILRCVPISNHLYFYWYRQILGQKVEFLVSFYNNEISEKSEIFDDQFSVERPDGSNFTLKIRSTKLEDSAMYFCASSEWRGGNSPLHFGNGTRLTVT.